What follows are 8 T cell receptor beta chains derived from one specimen sequenced in a study of cytomegalovirus exposure and HLA in healthy donors. The PCR employed 60 Vbeta primers together with 13 Jbeta primers. Clones were read by immunoSEQ multiplex PCR, and TCRdb kept only the in-frame ones, dropping some. The table lists some 60,000 clones, with roughly 4% in the top ten. The specimen sequenced was PBMCs. All receptors derive from a male donor in good health and CMV-seronegative.

V gene TRBV11-1 combines with J gene TRBJ2-1, with 8 nucleotides matching TRBD2. This CDR3 is built from 14 residues. Germline lookup yields CDR1 SGHAT and CDR2 FQDESV (reference sequence). V shed 6 bases and J 6 bases; nucleotides not matched to a gene: 7. In DNA, the CDR3 is TGTGCCAGCAGATCCTGGACTAGCACCAATGAGCAGTTCTTC. Amino acid sequence: CASRSWTSTNEQFF.

CDR3 nucleotides: TGTGCCAGCTCACCGCTAGGTAATGAAAAACTGTTTTTT. Its protein product is CASSPLGNEKLFF. The rearrangement links TRBV18 to TRBJ1-4; no reliable D call. Trimming left V 3 bases short and J 4 bases short, with 6 bases between. Per the germline V gene, CDR1 is KGHSH and CDR2 is LQKENI. This CDR3 region has 13 residues.

This chain connects TRBV30 to TRBJ1-5, with 11 bases lining up with TRBD1. The CDR3 spans 15 residues. Germline lookup yields CDR1 GTSNPN and CDR2 SVGIG (reference sequence). Trimming took 1 base from V and 4 from J; bases not matched to a gene: 3. CDR3 in amino acids: CAWSAGTGGNQPQHF. CDR3 bases: TGTGCCTGGAGTGCCGGGACAGGGGGGAATCAGCCCCAGCATTTT.

The chain joins TRBV5-8 to TRBJ2-5, with D possibly matching TRBD2 (5 bases). Between the trimmed V and J ends, which lost 1 base and 4 bases, there was a span of 11 bases. Germline V CDR1 and CDR2: SGHTS, YDEGEE. The CDR3 extends over 14 amino acids. CDR3 nucleotide sequence: TGTGCCAGCAGCTTGTCGGAGGCAAGAGAGACCCAGTACTTC. It is translated as CASSLSEARETQYF.

The chain carries TRBV4-2 and TRBJ1-1; possible D gene TRBD1, 5 bases. Trimming cost V 4 bases and J 0 bases, with 6 bases left between them. This CDR3 contains 13 residues. In germline, CDR1 is LGHNA, CDR2 YNFKEQ. CDR3 amino acids: CASSRQMNTEAFF. DNA of the CDR3: TGTGCCAGCAGCCGACAGATGAACACTGAAGCTTTCTTT.

Comment on this clone: Other nucleotide sequences from this sample produce the same CDR3. The V gene is TRBV7-6, the J gene TRBJ2-1, with 9 positions matching TRBD2. The CDR3 covers 15 residues. In germline, CDR1 is SGHVS, CDR2 FNYEAQ. V lost 5 bases and J lost 6; bases outside the gene matches: 8. The CDR3 bases are TGTGCCAGCAGCCCCGTCGGCGGGGGGGCCAATGAGCAGTTCTTC. The encoded protein is CASSPVGGGANEQFF.

The V call is TRBV6-5, the J call TRBJ1-5; D not certain. Germline V gene lookup returns CDR1 MNHEY and CDR2 SVGAGI. The CDR3 covers 15 residues. V lost 4 bases and J lost 7, with 17 bases in between. The CDR3 sequence: CASSSDTYGVQPQHF. CDR3 sequence (DNA): TGTGCCAGCAGTTCCGACACCTACGGGGTCCAGCCCCAGCATTTT.

CDR3 protein: CASSDEGSAGANVLTF. The CDR3, as DNA: TGTGCCAGCAGTGACGAGGGCTCGGCTGGGGCCAACGTCCTGACTTTC. This chain connects TRBV2 to TRBJ2-6; a possible D gene is TRBD2 (5 bases). V lost 3 bases and J lost 2, with 11 bases in between. CDR1 and CDR2 (germline): SNHLY, FYNNEI. The CDR3 is 16 residues long.